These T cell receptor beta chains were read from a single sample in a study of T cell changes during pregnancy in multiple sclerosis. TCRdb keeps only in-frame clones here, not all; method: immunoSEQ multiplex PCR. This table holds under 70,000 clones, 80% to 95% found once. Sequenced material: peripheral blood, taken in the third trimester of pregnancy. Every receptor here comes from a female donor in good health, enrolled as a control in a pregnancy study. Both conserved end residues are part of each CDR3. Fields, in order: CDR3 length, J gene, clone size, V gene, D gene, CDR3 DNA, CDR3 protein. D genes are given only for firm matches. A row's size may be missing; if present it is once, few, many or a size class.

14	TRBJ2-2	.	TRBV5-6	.	TGTGCCAGCAGCTTGGGACTACGTACCGGGGAGCTGTTTTTT	CASSLGLRTGELFF
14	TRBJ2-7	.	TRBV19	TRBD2	TGTGCCAGTACCCAAAGCGGGAGCTGGAACGAGCAGTACTTC	CASTQSGSWNEQYF
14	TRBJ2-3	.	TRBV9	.	TGTGCCAGCAGCGTAGCGGGAGCCTCAGATACGCAGTATTTT	CASSVAGASDTQYF
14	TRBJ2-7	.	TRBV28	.	TGTGCCAGCAGTTTCGTGCAGCGGAACTACGAGCAGTACTTC	CASSFVQRNYEQYF
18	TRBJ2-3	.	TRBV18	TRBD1	TGTGCCAGCTCACCTCAAGCCCCGCAGGGGGCTTACATGGGTACGCAGTATTTT	CASSPQAPQGAYMGTQYF
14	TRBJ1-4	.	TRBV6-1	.	TGTGCCAGCAGCGCCCGACAGGTCGGTGAAAAACTGTTTTTT	CASSARQVGEKLFF
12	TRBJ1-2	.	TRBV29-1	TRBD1	TGCAGCGTTGATGACAGGGGGTTTGGCTACACCTTC	CSVDDRGFGYTF
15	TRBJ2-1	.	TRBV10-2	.	TGCGCCAGCAGTGATGGGAGGACAACCGGCTATGAGCAGTTCTTC	CASSDGRTTGYEQFF
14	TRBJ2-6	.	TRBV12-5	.	TGTGCTAGTGGGCAGGGATCCGGGGCCAACGTCCTGACTTTC	CASGQGSGANVLTF
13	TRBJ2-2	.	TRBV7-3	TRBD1	TGTGCCAGCAGCTTGACAGGGGCCGGGGAGCTGTTTTTT	CASSLTGAGELFF
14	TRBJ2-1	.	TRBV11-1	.	TGTGCCAGCAGCTTAGGGGTAGCACCCGGTGAGCAGTTCTTC	CASSLGVAPGEQFF
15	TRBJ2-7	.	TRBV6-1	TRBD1	TGTGCCAGCAGTCTCGGTGGGACAGACCCCTACGAGCAGTACTTC	CASSLGGTDPYEQYF
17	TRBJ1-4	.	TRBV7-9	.	TGTGCCAGCAGCCAAGTTCGGGGGAGCGGGCGCGGTGAAAAACTGTTTTTT	CASSQVRGSGRGEKLFF
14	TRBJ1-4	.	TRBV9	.	TGTGCCAGCAGCCCTATTGTGGTTAATGAAAAACTGTTTTTT	CASSPIVVNEKLFF
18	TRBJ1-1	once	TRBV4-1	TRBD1	TGCGCCAGCAGCCAAGATAGGGGGCAGGCCCTTCGGAACACTGAAGCTTTCTTT	CASSQDRGQALRNTEAFF
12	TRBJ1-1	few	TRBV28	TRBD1	TGTGCCATCAGGACAGGGAGCCTTGAAGCTTTCTTT	CAIRTGSLEAFF
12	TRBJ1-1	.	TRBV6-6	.	TGTGCCAGCAGTTTTCCTCCCACTGAAGCTTTCTTT	CASSFPPTEAFF
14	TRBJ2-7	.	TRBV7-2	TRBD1	TGTGCCAGCAGCCCACCGGGACAGAGCTACGAGCAGTACTTC	CASSPPGQSYEQYF
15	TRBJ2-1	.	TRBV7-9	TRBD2	TGTGCCAGCAGCTTAGCGCCTAGCGGTCCCGTTGAGCAGTTCTTC	CASSLAPSGPVEQFF
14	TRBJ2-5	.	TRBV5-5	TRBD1	TGTGCCAGCAGCTTAGGGGGGACAGGGGAGACCCAGTACTTC	CASSLGGTGETQYF
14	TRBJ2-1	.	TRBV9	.	TGTGCCAGCAGCGTAGCGGTTACGGTCAGGGAGCAGTTCTTC	CASSVAVTVREQFF
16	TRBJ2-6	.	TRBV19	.	TGTGCCAGTAGTTCCACAGGGAATTCTGGGGCCAACGTCCTGACTTTC	CASSSTGNSGANVLTF
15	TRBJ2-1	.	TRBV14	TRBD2	TGTGCCAGCAGCCAAGGACCCGGGAGGGGTAATGAGCAGTTCTTC	CASSQGPGRGNEQFF
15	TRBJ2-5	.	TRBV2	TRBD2	TGTGCCAGCAGGGATACTAGCGGGGGGGCTGAGACCCAGTACTTC	CASRDTSGGAETQYF
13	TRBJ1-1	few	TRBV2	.	TGTGCCAGCAGTGAAGCGCTTCACTTTGAAGCTTTCTTT	CASSEALHFEAFF
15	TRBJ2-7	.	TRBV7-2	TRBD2	TGTGCCAGCAGCACGAGGACTAGCGGACGATACGAGCAGTACTTC	CASSTRTSGRYEQYF
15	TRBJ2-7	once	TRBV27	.	TGTGCCAGCAGGGGTGCGGGGTCTGGTACCTACGAGCAGTACTTC	CASRGAGSGTYEQYF
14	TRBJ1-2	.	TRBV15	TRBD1	TGTGCCACCAGCAGGATTCAGGGGGACTATGGCTACACCTTC	CATSRIQGDYGYTF
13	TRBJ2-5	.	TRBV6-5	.	TGTGCCAGCAGGCCGGGAGACCAAGAGACCCAGTACTTC	CASRPGDQETQYF
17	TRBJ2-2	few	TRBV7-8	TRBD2	TGTGCCAGCAGCTTAGCCCACGGGAGGGGATACACCGGGGAGCTGTTTTTT	CASSLAHGRGYTGELFF
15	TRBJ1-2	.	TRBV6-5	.	TGTGCCAGCAGTTACAATCCGATGCGCGACTATGGCTACACCTTC	CASSYNPMRDYGYTF
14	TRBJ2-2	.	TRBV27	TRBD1	TGTGCCAGCACCCACAGGGGGATACCCGGGGAGCTGTTTTTT	CASTHRGIPGELFF
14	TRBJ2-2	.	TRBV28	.	TGTGCCTCCAACCGGGGGACCTACACCGGGGAGCTGTTTTTT	CASNRGTYTGELFF
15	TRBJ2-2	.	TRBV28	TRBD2	TGTGCCAGCTTTACTAGCGGGAGTTGGACCGGGGAGCTGTTTTTT	CASFTSGSWTGELFF
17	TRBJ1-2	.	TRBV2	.	TGTGCCAGCAGTGTAGTAGTCTTGGGGGCCCGGCACTATGGCTACACCTTC	CASSVVVLGARHYGYTF
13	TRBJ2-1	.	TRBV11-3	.	TGTGCCAGCAGCTTAGAGGTTCAGGGCGGGCAGTTCTTC	CASSLEVQGGQFF
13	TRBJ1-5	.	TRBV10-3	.	TGTGCCAGCCAGGCGGGGGTCAATCAGCCCCAGCATTTT	CASQAGVNQPQHF
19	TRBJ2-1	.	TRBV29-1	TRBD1	TGCAGCGTTGAAGCCTGGGACAGGGATATTCGCCCCTCTAGCAATGAGCAGTTCTTC	CSVEAWDRDIRPSSNEQFF
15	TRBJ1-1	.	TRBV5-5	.	TGTGCCAGCAGCTTGTGGCTGGAGGTGAACACTGAAGCTTTCTTT	CASSLWLEVNTEAFF
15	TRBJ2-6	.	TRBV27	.	TGTGCCAGCAGATCCCCCGGGTCTGGGGCCAACGTCCTGACTTTC	CASRSPGSGANVLTF
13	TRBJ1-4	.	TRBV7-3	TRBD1	TGTGCCAGCAGCCTATACAGGGGGGAAAAACTGTTTTTT	CASSLYRGEKLFF
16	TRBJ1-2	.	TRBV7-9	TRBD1	TGTGCCAGCAGCTTACGGACAGGGGAGAGTAACTATGGCTACACCTTC	CASSLRTGESNYGYTF
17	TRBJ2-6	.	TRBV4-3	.	TGCGCCAGCAGCCAAGATTGGAGACCCTCTGGGGCCAACGTCCTGACTTTC	CASSQDWRPSGANVLTF
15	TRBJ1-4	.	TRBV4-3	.	TGCGCCAGCAGCCGTAACAGGGTTTGGGGTGAAAAACTGTTTTTT	CASSRNRVWGEKLFF
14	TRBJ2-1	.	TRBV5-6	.	TGTGCCAGCAGCTTGCGGGGTAAGGGCATTGAGCAGTTCTTC	CASSLRGKGIEQFF
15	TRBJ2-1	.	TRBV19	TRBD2	TGTGCCAGTAGTCTACTAGCGGGGAGCTACAATGAGCAGTTCTTC	CASSLLAGSYNEQFF
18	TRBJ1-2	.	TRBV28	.	TGTGCCAGCCTAGCCTGGCAGAGTGGAATGAAAGAGGGCTATGGCTACACCTTC	CASLAWQSGMKEGYGYTF
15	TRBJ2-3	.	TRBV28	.	TGTGCCAGCAGTTTAGTAATTACTAGCACAGATACGCAGTATTTT	CASSLVITSTDTQYF
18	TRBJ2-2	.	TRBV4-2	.	TGTGCCAGCAGCCAAGATGTCTCTCCGGGACACGGGAGGGGGGAGCTGTTTTTT	CASSQDVSPGHGRGELFF
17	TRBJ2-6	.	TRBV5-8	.	TGTGCCGTATTCCGGGGATACCGCGGCTCTGGGGCCAACGTCCTGACTTTC	CAVFRGYRGSGANVLTF
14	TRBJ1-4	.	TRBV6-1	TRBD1	TGTGCCAGCACAACAGGGGGTGGTGGTGAAAAACTGTTTTTT	CASTTGGGGEKLFF
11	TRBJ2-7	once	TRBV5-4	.	TGTGCCAGCATTTACTCCTACGAGCAGTACTTC	CASIYSYEQYF
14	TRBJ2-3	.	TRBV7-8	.	TGTGCCAGTCTAGGGGGACGGAGTTCGGATACGCAGTATTTT	CASLGGRSSDTQYF
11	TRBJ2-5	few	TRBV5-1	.	TGCGCCAGCAGCCTCCAAGAGACCCAGTACTTC	CASSLQETQYF
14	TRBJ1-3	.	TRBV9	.	TGTGCCAGCAGCGCCCTATCTACGGGAAACACCATATATTTT	CASSALSTGNTIYF
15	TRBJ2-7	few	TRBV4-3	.	TGCGCCAGCAGCCAAGCAGGGAATTCATACTACGAGCAGTACTTC	CASSQAGNSYYEQYF